This T cell receptor (beta chain) originates from a study of immune evolution from preneoplasia to lung adenocarcinoma. Study-wide findings and caveats: Later-stage lesions seemingly showed higher T cell density and diversity than normal lung. Normal lung had the highest top T cell clone frequencies.

Points on this clone: Antigen unknown.

Patients had resection in Japan or China between the mid-2010s and the late 2010s. After pathologic assessment, macro-dissection selected premalignant or tumor cells for extraction. Germline CDR1 MNHEY, CDR2 SVGAGI. V lost 6 bases, J lost 4 bases, and 15 bases lay in between. This CDR3 is 14 amino acids long. The repertoire was sequenced with immunoSEQ multiplex PCR; TCRdb's copy has only in-frame clones and lacks some. The table includes roughly 13,000 clones, around 80% detected once. The sample comprised FFPE minimally invasive lung adenocarcinoma tissue. This clonotype was sampled from a person aged 65-85 years with lung adenocarcinoma. The chain is built from TRBV6-5 and TRBJ1-1; maybe TRBD1 (6 bases). The CDR3 loop is CASRRTGLFTEAFF. CDR3 in DNA: TGTGCCAGCAGGCGAACAGGGTTGTTCACTGAAGCTTTCTTT.